This T cell receptor beta chain was retrieved from a study of cytomegalovirus exposure and HLA in healthy donors. Study as a whole: Early release data held 80 million to 100 million unique TCRs from HLA-typed donors.

The PCR employed 60 Vbeta primers together with 13 Jbeta primers. Method: immunoSEQ multiplex PCR; TCRdb's copy keeps in-frame clones and lacks some. The top ten clones hold 2.5% to 3% of a sample with 95,000 to 150,000 clones, roughly 15% of them seen once. The sample taken for sequencing was PBMCs. The TCR was taken from a female donor in good health and CMV-seropositive.

This chain's CDR3 is CASSSSQHQPQHF. The CDR3 DNA is TGTGCCAGCAGTTCTAGTCAGCATCAGCCCCAGCATTTT. The chain recombines TRBV6-6 with TRBJ1-5; D gene uncertain. Trimming pared 4 bases from V and 5 bases from J, leaving 9 bases between. The CDR3 covers 13 residues. The germline V gene has CDR1 MNHNY and CDR2 SVGAGI (reference sequence).